These 9 T cell receptor beta chains came from one sample sequenced in a study of blood T cell repertoires in COVID-19. The method was immunoSEQ multiplex PCR; TCRdb's version includes in-frame clones alone and lacks a portion of them. The sample contains 100,000 or so clones, 75% to 90% of which appear only once. Source material: peripheral blood. These TCRs come from a human donor in a cohort sampled during active COVID-19.

There are a few counts of this clone. The rearrangement links TRBV11-2 to TRBJ1-2; D may be TRBD1 (5 bases). CDR1 SGHAT and CDR2 FQNNGV come from the germline V gene. The CDR3 length is 13 residues. Between the trimmed V and J ends, which lost 4 bases and 3 bases, there was a span of 9 bases. The CDR3 loop is CASSWGTDYGYTF. CDR3 DNA: TGTGCCAGCAGCTGGGGGACTGACTATGGCTACACCTTC.

The chain employs TRBV7-9 and TRBJ2-7; a weak D match, TRBD1 (6 bases). This CDR3 contains 15 residues. Trimming removed 5 bases from V and 0 bases from J, with 14 bases in between. The germline V gene has CDR1 SEHNR and CDR2 FQNEAQ (reference sequence). As DNA, the CDR3 is TGTGCCAGCAGCACAGACAGGCAGAGCTCCTACGAGCAGTACTTC. Its protein is CASSTDRQSSYEQYF.

The V and J genes are TRBV19 and TRBJ2-5, with 7 bases identical to TRBD2. V gave up 2 bases and J gave up 1 base; unmatched junction bases: 7. CDR1 is LNHDA, CDR2 SQIVND, per germline (reference sequence). This CDR3 has 16 amino acids. CDR3 amino acids: CASSIRAGAPQETQYF. The CDR3 DNA is TGTGCCAGTAGTATAAGGGCGGGAGCCCCCCAAGAGACCCAGTACTTC.

The chain combines TRBV18 with TRBJ2-7; 9 bases are shared with TRBD2. With 6 bases clipped from V and 0 bases from J, the junction kept 9 bases outside the gene matches. Germline V gene lookup returns CDR1 KGHSH and CDR2 LQKENI. The CDR3 consists of 16 residues. CDR3 bases: TGTGCCAGCTCCCCCCGGGCTAGCGGGAACTCCTACGAGCAGTACTTC. Residues: CASSPRASGNSYEQYF. The full variable domain, with the rest looked up from reference TRBV18 and TRBJ2-7, is NAGVMQNPRHLVRRRGQEARLRCSPMKGHSHVYWYRQLPEEGLKFMVYLQKENIIDESGMPKERFSAEFPKEGPSILRIQQVVRGDSAAYFCASSPRASGNSYEQYFGPGTRLTVT.

V is TRBV6-1 and J is TRBJ2-3; TRBD2 is a possible D gene (7 bases). V lost 3 bases and J 5 bases, leaving 12 bases between the germline ends. The CDR3 is 14 residues long. The V gene's germline CDR1 is MNHNS and CDR2 SASEGT. As DNA, the CDR3 is TGTGCCAGCAGTGAGCAGGGAGGGGGAGATACGCAGTATTTT. Protein: CASSEQGGGDTQYF.

The rearrangement uses TRBV14 and TRBJ2-7; unclear D gene. V was shortened by 1 base and J by 3 bases, with 4 bases between the two germline ends. Germline V CDR1 and CDR2: SGHDN, FVKESK. There are 12 residues in the CDR3. In nucleotides, the CDR3 is TGTGCCAGCAGCCAAGCCCTCTACGAGCAGTACTTC. Its translation: CASSQALYEQYF.

This chain joins TRBV30 and TRBJ1-5; possible D gene TRBD1, 6 bases. The CDR3 covers 13 residues. CDR1 and CDR2 from the germline V gene are GTSNPN and SVGIG (reference sequence). V dropped 2 bases and J dropped 5 bases, with 10 bases sitting between them. DNA for the CDR3: TGTGCCTGGAGTCAAAACAGGGATCAGCCCCAGCATTTT. Its protein is CAWSQNRDQPQHF. The full variable domain, completed using reference TRBV30 and TRBJ1-5, is SQTIHQWPATLVQPVGSPLSLECTVEGTSNPNLYWYRQAAGRGLQLLFYSVGIGQISSEVPQNLSASRPQDRQFILSSKKLLLSDSGFYLCAWSQNRDQPQHFGDGTRLSIL.

The gene calls are TRBV13 and TRBJ2-7; 8 bases line up with TRBD1. The CDR3 totals 17 residues. Germline loops: CDR1 PRHDT, CDR2 FYEKMQ (reference sequence). V was pared by 3 bases and J by 5 bases, with 15 bases of the junction left unmatched. The CDR3, as DNA: TGTGCCAGCAGCTTTATTGAGGCTGACAGGGGAATTAACGAGCAGTACTTC. Its translation is CASSFIEADRGINEQYF. Looking up the rest from reference TRBV13 and TRBJ2-7 gives the full variable domain: AAGVIQSPRHLIKEKRETATLKCYPIPRHDTVYWYQQGPGQDPQFLISFYEKMQSDKGSIPDRFSAQQFSDYHSELNMSSLELGDSALYFCASSFIEADRGINEQYFGPGTRLTVT.

The chain recombines TRBV7-6 with TRBJ2-7, with D possibly being TRBD2 (7 bases). Trimming cost V 5 bases and J 6 bases, with 23 bases left between them. Germline CDR1 reads SGHVS; CDR2 reads FNYEAQ. The CDR3 sequence is 16 residues long. Here the CDR3 reads CASSPASGGHGGEQYF. CDR3 sequence (DNA): TGTGCCAGCAGCCCCGCATCGGGGGGCCACGGGGGCGAGCAGTACTTC. Using reference TRBV7-6 and TRBJ2-7 for the parts outside the CDR3, the full variable domain is GAGVSQSPRYKVTKRGQDVALRCDPISGHVSLYWYRQALGQGPEFLTYFNYEAQQDKSGLPNDRFSAERPEGSISTLTIQRTEQRDSAMYRCASSPASGGHGGEQYFGPGTRLTVT.